This T cell receptor beta chain was observed in a study of blood T cell repertoires in COVID-19 (TCRdb year 2020). Concerning the study at large: Samples covering the acute and convalescent phases of COVID-19 were provided by collaborators in the United States, Italy and Spain. The material from the prospective study consisted of cDNA or gDNA derived from T cells, B-cell-depleted T cells, or PBMCs. Subjects who had been exposed to COVID-19, were actively infected with it, or had recovered from it provided the deeply sampled blood TCRbeta repertoires that made up the dataset. A freely available public database, intended as a resource for researchers studying the immune response to SARS-CoV-2, is where the repertoires were released. The samples were drawn from the first 160 participants of the ongoing ImmuneRACE study and from roughly 1,300 subjects provided by 6 global collaborators. A de-identified subject ID, COVID-19 status, age in years and sex were almost always included in the sample metadata. HLA class I and class II types, where available, came from metadata supplied by the sample provider rather than from assay-based typing. Findings and caveats that apply to the study as a whole: The amount of clinical and demographic metadata varied by source and participant and was provided uncurated.

TCRbeta CDR3 regions were amplified from genomic DNA by means of the immunoSEQ Assay, a bias-controlled multiplex PCR. Turning to the authors' computational methods: The number of nucleated cells in each sample was estimated from the amplification of reference gene primers within the assay. Sequence reads were collapsed and filtered to measure the absolute abundance of every unique TCRbeta CDR3 rearrangement. For each sample, productive Simpson clonality was calculated as the square root of Simpson's diversity index over productive rearrangements. The immuneACCESS repertoire file appears here via TCRdb, limited to in-frame rearrangements. These files lack a portion of the clones; in checked studies, under half of the deficit traces to unresolved V genes, and the cause of the others is not known. V, J and clone size are taken as reported in that table, and D and trimming were inferred from the DNA itself. Within this sample are 250,000 to 400,000 clones, with 75% to 90% of them counted one time only. Of the sample, less than 3% falls within the top ten clones.

Looking up the germline V gene yields CDR1 SNHLY and CDR2 FYNNEI. The CDR3 spans 13 residues, from the cysteine through the phenylalanine. The retained sequence is limited to the CDR3, 39 bases, with the frame set at the first base. V loses 4 bases of germline sequence and J loses 3 bases, and the interval between the two ends is 10 bases. A word on this clone: What antigen it recognizes has not been identified. The sample holds no much larger clone one base away, and base qualities are not on file.

One collaborating source in Seattle enrolled patients during active infection and followed them longitudinally through the course of disease. Whole blood was collected in K2EDTA tubes by collaborating institutions according to the institutions' own protocols. Collaborator samples were shipped for TCRbeta analysis as frozen whole blood, isolated PBMCs, or DNA extracted from either sample type. The V and J genes are TRBV2 and TRBJ2-7; D gene: possibly TRBD2, on 5 matching bases. Sequencing was performed on peripheral blood. The receptor was derived from a woman aged 25 to 39 with COVID-19, enrolled during active disease. The CDR3 protein: CASSVDGNYEQYF. The DNA sequence reads TGTGCCAGCAGTGTGGACGGGAACTACGAGCAGTACTTC.